These T cell receptor beta chains were read from a single sample in a study of T cell responses to AZD1222 COVID-19 vaccine. This table comes from immunoSEQ multiplex PCR, and its TCRdb copy is limited to in-frame clones, with some not included. The data show more than 150,000 clones, with 88% seen just once and about 25% held by the top ten. Sequences were derived from peripheral blood, sampled 28 days after the second AZD1222 dose. The receptors derive from an adult who received the AZD1222 COVID-19 vaccine. The CDR3 runs from the conserved cysteine through the conserved F or W. The D gene is left open where the match is weak. Rows may omit the clone size; those that give it use once, few, many or a size class.

j_call d_call v_call cdr3_length clone_size cdr3_nt cdr3_aa
TRBJ2-7 NA TRBV3-1/TRBV3-2 14 NA TGTGCCAGCAGCCCGCGGGCAGGGTCCTACGAGCAGTACTTC CASSPRAGSYEQYF
TRBJ2-2 NA TRBV4-2 12 NA TGTGCCAGCAGCCAGGCGACCGGGGAGCTGTTTTTT CASSQATGELFF
TRBJ2-7 NA TRBV2 12 NA TGTGCCAGCAGTGGCCAGGGGTACGAGCAGTACTTC CASSGQGYEQYF
TRBJ2-5 TRBD1 TRBV6-5 15 once TGTGCCAGCAGTTACCCGGGACAGGGTATCGAGACCCAGTACTTC CASSYPGQGIETQYF
TRBJ1-3 NA TRBV7-9 14 once TGTGCCAGCAGCTCAACTAGCTCTGGAAACACCATATATTTT CASSSTSSGNTIYF
TRBJ1-2 NA TRBV6-2/TRBV6-3 11 NA TGTGCCAGCAGCCCCTCCGGAGGCTACACCTTC CASSPSGGYTF
TRBJ1-5 NA TRBV5-3 15 few TGTGCCAGAAGCTTGGAACAGGAACAAAATCAGCCCCAGCATTTT CARSLEQEQNQPQHF
TRBJ1-4 NA TRBV19 15 NA TGTGCCAGTAGTATAGAAGCCCTTTCAGGCGAAAAACTGTTTTTT CASSIEALSGEKLFF
TRBJ2-7 NA TRBV6-5 14 once TGTGCCAGCGGGGAGCGGGTCGGTGGTTACGAGCAGTACTTC CASGERVGGYEQYF
TRBJ2-7 NA TRBV19 11 NA TGTGCCGTGGGGGGCGCCTACGAGCAGTACTTC CAVGGAYEQYF
TRBJ2-2 TRBD2 TRBV3-1/TRBV3-2 17 NA TGTGCCAGCAGCCCGGGACCCACTAGCGGAGACACCGGGGAGCTGTTTTTT CASSPGPTSGDTGELFF
TRBJ2-2 NA TRBV9 15 NA TGTGCCAGCAGCGAAGGGACATTGAACACCGGGGAGCTGTTTTTT CASSEGTLNTGELFF
TRBJ1-1 NA TRBV20-1 9 NA TGCAGTGACCGGGACGGCGAGTTCTTT CSDRDGEFF
TRBJ2-1 TRBD2 TRBV11-2 16 NA TGTGCCAGCAGCTTAGTATTAGCGGGGGCCTACAATGAGCAGTTCTTC CASSLVLAGAYNEQFF
TRBJ2-5 NA TRBV6-2/TRBV6-3 15 NA TGTGCCAGCAGTTACTCACAGGTGATCCAAGAGACCCAGTACTTC CASSYSQVIQETQYF
TRBJ2-1 NA TRBV29-1 13 NA TGCAGCGTTGCAGGCAGCTCCTACAATGAGCAGTTCTTC CSVAGSSYNEQFF
TRBJ1-6 NA TRBV5-1 15 NA TGCGCCAGCAGCTTGGGGGGGGCCCCGAATTCACCCCTCCACTTT CASSLGGAPNSPLHF
TRBJ2-7 TRBD2 TRBV7-2 14 NA TGTGCCAGCAGCTTAGAGGCGGGGGCCTACGAGCAGTACTTC CASSLEAGAYEQYF
TRBJ2-7 NA TRBV12-3/TRBV12-4 13 NA TGTGCCAGCAGTTTGTGGGGGGTCTCCGAGCAGTACTTC CASSLWGVSEQYF
TRBJ1-4 NA TRBV28 14 NA TGTGCCGGCTTGCGACAGACACCTAATGAAAAACTGTTTTTT CAGLRQTPNEKLFF
TRBJ1-1 NA TRBV6-5 14 NA TGTGCCAGCAGTTACCTGAGGGGGGGAACTGAAGCTTTCTTT CASSYLRGGTEAFF
TRBJ2-5 NA TRBV27 11 NA TGTGCCAGCTCCGGGGGAGAGACCCAGTACTTC CASSGGETQYF
TRBJ1-1 TRBD1 TRBV7-9 16 NA TGTGCCAGCAGCTCTCGGACAGGGGGCTGGAACACTGAAGCTTTCTTT CASSSRTGGWNTEAFF
TRBJ1-1 NA TRBV4-2 14 NA TGTGCCAGCAGCCAAGGGGGGGTACGGACTGAAGCTTTCTTT CASSQGGVRTEAFF
TRBJ1-1 TRBD1 TRBV18 15 NA TGTGCCAGCTCACCACAACAGGGGGCTACAACTGAAGCTTTCTTT CASSPQQGATTEAFF
TRBJ1-4 NA TRBV18 13 NA TGTGCCAGCTCACAAGGGACGTTTACGGAACTGTTTTTT CASSQGTFTELFF
TRBJ1-2 NA TRBV6-2/TRBV6-3 15 NA TGTGCCAGCAGTTACTCTGCAGGGACGGTTTATGGCTACACCTTC CASSYSAGTVYGYTF
TRBJ1-2 NA TRBV6-5 16 NA TGTGCCAGCAGTTATATGGGAGTTTCGGGCCCCTATGGCTACACCTTC CASSYMGVSGPYGYTF
TRBJ1-3 NA TRBV28 16 NA TGTGCCAGCAGTCCGGCCCCAGGGGCGAGTGGAAACACCATATATTTT CASSPAPGASGNTIYF
TRBJ2-5 NA TRBV24-1 12 NA TGTGCCACCATGGACTCGCAAGAGACCCAGTACTTC CATMDSQETQYF
TRBJ2-7 NA TRBV30 12 NA TGTGCCTGGAGTGTGGGAGTTAACGAGCAGTACTTC CAWSVGVNEQYF
TRBJ2-2 TRBD2 TRBV7-9 18 NA TGTGCCAGCAGAACAACAGGACTAGCGGGAGGATGGACCGGGGAGCTGTTTTTT CASRTTGLAGGWTGELFF